A single sample gave rise to the 12 T cell receptor beta chains below, sequenced in a study of T cells in Graves' hyperthyroidism and ophthalmopathy. Amplification targeted TCR beta CDR3 regions from RNA transcripts. HTBI primers drove first-round RT-PCR of the TCR CDR3. TCRdb reanalysed the multiplex PCR reads using MiXCR and keeps one entry per CDR3 protein. Of around 250,000 distinct CDR3 sequences in the sample, more than 12% were seen once. Sequencing input: blood. Source of these receptors: a woman aged 35 to 49 with Graves' hyperthyroidism that later progressed to Graves' ophthalmopathy.

This clonotype has at least ten counts. The rearrangement joins TRBV5-1 to TRBJ2-7; D is perhaps TRBD2 (6 bases). The CDR3 extends over 16 amino acids. V was shortened by 1 base and J by 4 bases, with 18 bases between the two germline ends. Germline V gene data show CDR1 as SGHRS and CDR2 as YFSETQ. CDR3 in amino acids: CASSLNPGDTSYEQYF. The CDR3 nucleotides read TGCGCCAGCAGCTTGAATCCGGGAGACACCTCGTACGAGCAGTACTTC.

In its sample, this clonotype was seen many times. The rearrangement joins TRBV3-1 to TRBJ2-1; D perhaps matches TRBD2 (5 bases). CDR1 and CDR2 (germline): LGHDT, YNNKEL (reference sequence). Trimming pared 5 bases from V and 5 bases from J, leaving 13 bases between. The CDR3 has 14 residues. As DNA, the CDR3 is TGTGCCAGCAGCTCGGAGGTGTACGACAATGAGCAGTTCTTC. Protein: CASSSEVYDNEQFF.

This clonotype has ten or more counts. The CDR3 DNA is TGCAGCGTTGAAGATAATGGGCCGAATAAGCAGTTCTTC. It specifies CSVEDNGPNKQFF. The chain is built from TRBV29-1 and TRBJ2-1; D not certain. Germline CDR1 is SQVTM and CDR2 is ANQGSEA. CDR3 size: 13 residues. V lost 0 bases and J 11 bases, leaving 14 bases between the germline ends.

Ten or more counts support this clonotype. The chain carries TRBV6-2 or TRBV6-3 and TRBJ2-1, with a tentative D call TRBD2 (5 bases). CDR3 size: 12 residues. Germline CDR1 MNHEY, CDR2 SVGEGT. Deletions cut 2 bases from V and 7 bases from J, with 6 bases between. In DNA, the CDR3 is TGTGCCAGCAGTTACGTAGCGAATGAGCAGTTCTTC. Encoded protein: CASSYVANEQFF.

This clonotype was seen more than once but under ten times. V is TRBV18 and J is TRBJ2-2; TRBD2 aligns across 12 bases. Germline V gene data show CDR1 as KGHSH and CDR2 as LQKENI. This CDR3 has 18 residues. V trimming: 5 bases; J trimming: 6 bases; junction bases outside the gene matches: 13. CDR3 in amino acids: CASSSQISSGRAAGELFF. The CDR3 bases are TGTGCCAGCTCATCGCAAATCTCTAGCGGGAGGGCCGCCGGGGAGCTGTTTTTT.

This clonotype was picked up many times. This chain joins TRBV28 and TRBJ2-1; 15 nucleotides line up with TRBD2. V was pared by 4 bases and J by 4 bases, with 8 bases of the junction left unmatched. The CDR3 runs 18 residues. Germline loops: CDR1 MDHEN, CDR2 SYDVKM. The CDR3 loop is CASSSGLAGGPGYNEQFF. CDR3 in DNA: TGTGCCAGCAGTTCAGGACTAGCGGGAGGGCCGGGTTACAATGAGCAGTTCTTC.

DNA for the CDR3: TGTGCCAGCAGTGAAGGGGTCGAGGGGCCGAACGGGGAGCTGTTTTTT. As protein: CASSEGVEGPNGELFF. This sequence joins TRBV6-1 and TRBJ2-2, with D perhaps given as TRBD1 or TRBD2 (5 bases each). Trimming stripped 1 base from V and 7 bases from J, with 16 bases between. CDR1 and CDR2 from the germline V gene are MNHNS and SASEGT. The CDR3 covers 16 residues.

This clonotype was recorded many times. The chain uses TRBV7-8 and TRBJ2-3, with TRBD2 matching 8 bases. The ends lost 2 bases at V and 1 base at J; junction bases unmatched: 5. This CDR3 comprises 16 residues. Germline V gene sequence: CDR1 SGHVS, CDR2 FQNEAQ. The CDR3 loop reads CASSLRREGGTDTQYF. The DNA for the CDR3 is TGTGCCAGCAGCTTACGTCGGGAGGGAGGCACAGATACGCAGTATTTT.

This clonotype was counted ten times or more. The V gene is TRBV28, the J gene TRBJ1-6; possible D gene TRBD1, 5 bases. CDR1 MDHEN and CDR2 SYDVKM come from the germline V gene. V shed 5 bases and J shed 14 bases, with 13 bases lying between them. The CDR3 runs 12 residues. CDR3 sequence: CASSPGGGSLHF. DNA for the CDR3: TGTGCCAGCAGTCCCGGCGGGGGGTCCCTCCACTTT.

This clonotype was counted many times. This rearrangement joins TRBV28 to TRBJ2-2; 8 bases match TRBD2. Looked up from germline, CDR1 is MDHEN and CDR2 is SYDVKM. V shed 3 bases, J shed 6 bases, and the junction held 9 bases outside the gene matches. This CDR3 is 16 amino acids long. CDR3: CASSLSAGEVAGELFF. The CDR3 DNA is TGTGCCAGCAGTTTGTCAGCGGGAGAGGTAGCCGGGGAGCTGTTTTTT.

Ten or more counts support this clonotype. V usage is TRBV6-1 and J usage is TRBJ2-1; no clear D. CDR1 and CDR2 from the germline V gene are MNHNS and SASEGT. CDR3 length: 15 amino acids. Trimming took 2 bases from V and 0 from J, leaving 8 bases between them. The DNA of the CDR3 is TGTGCCAGCAGTGAAAAGCCTAGCTCCTACAATGAGCAGTTCTTC. This sequence encodes CASSEKPSSYNEQFF.

Remarks on this clonotype: A much larger clone sits a single nucleotide away, making a read error possible. The chain is built from TRBV28 and TRBJ2-5, with a tentative D call TRBD1 (5 bases). This CDR3 contains 13 residues. Trimming removed 6 bases from V and 1 base from J, with 9 bases in between. Germline CDR1 and CDR2: MDHEN and SYDVKM. The CDR3 sequence is CASRNQGQETQYF. CDR3 nucleotide sequence: TGTGCCAGCAGAAACCAGGGCCAAGAGACCCAGTACTTC.